Shown below are 19 T cell receptor beta chains from a single sample sequenced in a study of blood T cell repertoires in COVID-19. Data came from immunoSEQ multiplex PCR; TCRdb stores just in-frame clones and leaves some out. Seen here are over 150,000 clones, roughly 90% observed once, and the top ten hold 3% to 4.5%. Sequencing was performed on peripheral blood. All receptors derive from a woman in her fifties or sixties who had recovered from COVID-19.

J is TRBJ2-7 and V is TRBV7-8, with D perhaps TRBD1 (5 bases). V gave up 5 bases and J gave up 3 bases, with 11 bases separating them. The CDR3 has 13 amino acids. Germline CDR1 and CDR2: SGHVS and FQNEAQ. CDR3 DNA: TGTGCCAGCAGCGGTACAGGAATCTACGAGCAGTACTTC. Residues: CASSGTGIYEQYF.

This clone has just a few counts. This chain connects TRBV9 to TRBJ1-3, with 8 bases aligning to TRBD1. Germline values: CDR1 SGDLS, CDR2 YYNGEE. The CDR3 has 15 residues. The V segment lost 3 bases and the J segment 3 bases; nucleotides outside the gene matches: 5. This CDR3 reads CASSAGGLGGNTIYF. DNA for the CDR3: TGTGCCAGCAGCGCAGGGGGCTTGGGTGGAAACACCATATATTTT.

The rearrangement links TRBV6-6 to TRBJ1-1; D gene ambiguous. The CDR3 length is 12 residues. Germline CDR1 MNHNY, CDR2 SVGAGI (reference sequence). Trimming cost V 2 bases and J 3 bases, with 4 bases left between them. CDR3 nucleotides: TGTGCCAGCAGTTACGGAGACACTGAAGCTTTCTTT. This encodes CASSYGDTEAFF.

The rearrangement links TRBV6-5 to TRBJ1-4; tentative D call: TRBD1 (5 bases). In germline, CDR1 is MNHEY, CDR2 SVGAGI. Trimming left V 2 bases short and J 8 bases short, with 15 bases between. This CDR3 region has 15 residues. The CDR3 DNA follows: TGTGCCAGCAGTTACGGGGGGACCTCGTTGGAAAAACTGTTTTTT. Its protein product is CASSYGGTSLEKLFF.

This chain uses TRBV9 with TRBJ2-7; possible D gene TRBD2, 6 bases. V was trimmed by 2 bases and J by 2 bases, leaving 14 bases between them. Germline V gives CDR1 SGDLS, CDR2 YYNGEE. This CDR3 has 15 amino acids. The CDR3 DNA is TGTGCCAGCAGCGTCTCTAGCGATCCCACCTACGAGCAGTACTTC. It specifies CASSVSSDPTYEQYF.

This chain uses TRBV7-8 with TRBJ1-4, with TRBD1 as a possible D gene (6 bases). Germline CDR1 is SGHVS and CDR2 is FQNEAQ. The CDR3 contains 15 residues. Trimming stripped 1 base from V and 3 bases from J, with 9 bases between. The CDR3, as DNA: TGTGCCAGCAGCTTAGTGGGACAAGCTAATGAAAAACTGTTTTTT. Its protein product is CASSLVGQANEKLFF.

This clone has a handful of counts. The chain uses TRBV9 and TRBJ2-7; 10 nucleotides match TRBD2. Per germline, CDR1 SGDLS and CDR2 YYNGEE. There are 15 residues in the CDR3. Trimming removed 2 bases from V and 2 bases from J; junction bases left unmatched: 4. CDR3 in amino acids: CASSVRLAGTYEQYF. The CDR3 nucleotides read TGTGCCAGCAGCGTTCGACTAGCGGGTACCTACGAGCAGTACTTC. The entire variable domain, with the rest obtained from reference TRBV9 and TRBJ2-7, is as follows: DSGVTQTPKHLITATGQRVTLRCSPRSGDLSVYWYQQSLDQGLQFLIQYYNGEERAKGNILERFSAQQFPDLHSELNLSSLELGDSALYFCASSVRLAGTYEQYFGPGTRLTVT.

This sequence joins TRBV5-1 and TRBJ1-1; unclear D gene. CDR3 length: 11 residues. The V and J ends lost 1 base and 7 bases respectively, with 5 bases between them. The V gene's germline CDR1 is SGHRS and CDR2 YFSETQ. The DNA of the CDR3 is TGCGCCAGCAGCTTGTCTGTTGAAGCTTTCTTT. Translation gives CASSLSVEAFF.

The rearrangement uses TRBV5-1 and TRBJ2-7; 10 bases agree with TRBD1. In germline, CDR1 is SGHRS, CDR2 YFSETQ. After removal of 0 bases from V and 6 bases from J, the junction contained 6 bases not matched to a gene. This CDR3 has 15 residues. CDR3 nucleotide sequence: TGCGCCAGCAGCTTGGCCGGGACAGGGGCCTCCGAGCAGTACTTC. Translated: CASSLAGTGASEQYF.

The V gene is TRBV2, the J gene TRBJ2-3; 8 nucleotides line up with TRBD1. Per germline, CDR1 SNHLY and CDR2 FYNNEI. This CDR3 comprises 18 residues. The V and J ends lost 7 bases and 4 bases, in that order; junction bases with no gene match: 19. The CDR3 DNA reads TGTGCCAGCAACCTAGCACGTAGACAGGGGAATATAGCAGATACGCAGTATTTT. Protein sequence: CASNLARRQGNIADTQYF. Complete variable domain (other parts from reference TRBV2 and TRBJ2-3): EPEVTQTPSHQVTQMGQEVILRCVPISNHLYFYWYRQILGQKVEFLVSFYNNEISEKSEIFDDQFSVERPDGSNFTLKIRSTKLEDSAMYFCASNLARRQGNIADTQYFGPGTRLTVL.

The chain joins TRBV10-3 to TRBJ2-7; 9 bases map to TRBD1. The CDR3 runs 17 residues. Germline trimming cut 0 bases from V and 1 base from J; bases unmatched to any gene: 7. The germline V gene has CDR1 ENHRY and CDR2 SYGVKD. The DNA of the CDR3 is TGTGCCATCAGTGAGTCCCGCCCGGGACAGGGATCCTACGAGCAGTACTTC. Its translation: CAISESRPGQGSYEQYF.

The chain uses TRBV28 and TRBJ1-2; 7 bases are a match to TRBD1. Per the germline V gene, CDR1 is MDHEN and CDR2 is SYDVKM. V dropped 2 bases and J dropped 0; count of bases not matched to a gene: 9. The CDR3 runs 17 residues. Written as DNA, the CDR3 is TGTGCCAGCAGTTTAATGGCAGGGGGTTATTCTAACTATGGCTACACCTTC. This encodes CASSLMAGGYSNYGYTF.

A word on this clone: Other DNA sequences of this sample code for an identical CDR3. V gene TRBV5-1 combines with J gene TRBJ2-3; 9 bases are shared with TRBD1. In germline, CDR1 is SGHRS, CDR2 YFSETQ. Trimming cost V 0 bases and J 4 bases; bases outside gene matches: 0. The CDR3 runs 14 residues. The CDR3 DNA reads as TGCGCCAGCAGCTTGGGACAGGGGGCAGATACGCAGTATTTT. It encodes CASSLGQGADTQYF.

This clone was detected once. The rearrangement joins TRBV24-1 to TRBJ2-5; maybe TRBD2 (6 bases). Per germline, CDR1 KGHDR and CDR2 SFDVKD. V shed 4 bases and J shed 3 bases, with 14 bases lying between them. The CDR3 consists of 15 residues. The CDR3 DNA follows: TGTGCCACCAGTGACAGTGGCGGGATCGAAGAGACCCAGTACTTC. Its translation is CATSDSGGIEETQYF.

With respect to this clone: In the same sample, other DNA sequences code for this CDR3. This sequence joins TRBV5-1 and TRBJ1-5; 8 bases line up with TRBD1. Per germline, CDR1 SGHRS and CDR2 YFSETQ. This CDR3 spans 15 amino acids. V was pared by 4 bases and J by 0 bases, with 3 bases of the junction left unmatched. CDR3 amino acids: CASSATGDSNQPQHF. In DNA, the CDR3 is TGCGCCAGCAGCGCGACAGGGGATAGCAATCAGCCCCAGCATTTT.

This clone has just one count. The chain carries TRBV28 and TRBJ1-1, with D perhaps matching TRBD1 (5 bases). Germline V CDR1 and CDR2: MDHEN, SYDVKM. V dropped 2 bases and J dropped 7 bases, with 11 bases sitting between them. This CDR3 is built from 13 residues. Here the CDR3 DNA reads TGTGCCAGCAGTTTAAGTGCGACAGTTGAAGCTTTCTTT. This codes for CASSLSATVEAFF.

The chain combines TRBV7-9 with TRBJ2-7, with 11 bases lining up with TRBD1. Germline CDR1 reads SEHNR; CDR2 reads FQNEAQ (reference sequence). Germline trimming cut 0 bases from V and 5 bases from J; bases unmatched to any gene: 3. CDR3 length equals 15 residues. CDR3 coding DNA: TGTGCCAGCAGCTTAGCGTGGGACAGGGGGGACGAGCAGTACTTC. This gives the protein CASSLAWDRGDEQYF.

This clone was counted a few times. The gene calls are TRBV28 and TRBJ1-5; 7 nucleotides match TRBD1. Germline CDR1 is MDHEN and CDR2 is SYDVKM. J gave up 0 bases and V 7 bases, and 6 bases lay outside the gene matches. The CDR3 runs to 15 residues. The DNA for the CDR3 is TGTGCCAGCAACCCGGGACAGATTAGCAATCAGCCCCAGCATTTT. This sequence encodes CASNPGQISNQPQHF.

This clone was detected ten times or more. V and J are TRBV4-1 and TRBJ2-5, with 11 bases matching TRBD1. V shed 1 base and J 3 bases; nucleotides not matched to a gene: 10. This CDR3 contains 18 residues. Germline values: CDR1 MGHRA, CDR2 YSYEKL. CDR3 DNA sequence: TGCGCCAGCAGCCAAGCCCTCACGGGACAGGGGGTCAAAGAGACCCAGTACTTC. The encoded protein is CASSQALTGQGVKETQYF.